Listed below are T cell receptor beta chains from one sample, sequenced in a study of OX40 agonist ivuxolimab in advanced cancers. Using immunoSEQ multiplex PCR, the repertoire was profiled, and TCRdb retains in-frame clones only, with some absent. The data show under 80,000 clones, 88% seen once. Source: CD4+ or CD8+ T cells sorted from blood, taken in a trial of the OX40 agonist ivuxolimab. The origin of the receptors is an adult with an advanced solid tumor such as melanoma, head and neck, liver or kidney cancer. CDR3s include the opening cysteine and the closing phenylalanine or tryptophan. A D gene is named only where the DNA matches it firmly. Expanded clones get a size class; other rows say once, few or many, or leave the size out.

TGTGCCAGCAGTCCCACGGGTTCGGAAGCCAAAAACATTCAGTACTTC,CASSPTGSEAKNIQYF,.,TRBV9,16,few,TRBJ2-4
TGTGCCACCAGTCGAGGGAATGAAAAACTGTTTTTT,CATSRGNEKLFF,.,TRBV19,12,few,TRBJ1-4
TGTGCCAGCAGTGTAGGGGACTTTAACACCGGGGAGCTGTTTTTT,CASSVGDFNTGELFF,.,TRBV28,15,once,TRBJ2-2
TGTGCCAGCAGCAGGAAAGTTGGACAGGGACGACGGACTAGCGGGAGGGGCGAGAAGGAGCAGTACTTC,CASSRKVGQGRRTSGRGEKEQYF,.,TRBV21-1,23,.,TRBJ2-7
TGCGCCAGCAGCCCCCGGGACTCCTCTAATACGCAGTATTTT,CASSPRDSSNTQYF,.,TRBV4-3,14,.,TRBJ2-3
TGTGCCAGCAGCTTAGATCCAGGGGGCAACGATGGCTACACCTTC,CASSLDPGGNDGYTF,TRBD1,TRBV7-3,15,.,TRBJ1-2
TGTGCCAGCAGCCAAGATTCCGCGGGCTACACAGATACGCAGTATTTT,CASSQDSAGYTDTQYF,.,TRBV4-2,16,.,TRBJ2-3
TGTGCCAGCAGTCCCGGGACCAACCAAGAGACCCAGTACTTC,CASSPGTNQETQYF,.,TRBV6-5,14,.,TRBJ2-5
TGTGCCAGCTCACGGCTAGAAAACACCGGGGAGCTGTTTTTT,CASSRLENTGELFF,.,TRBV18,14,.,TRBJ2-2
TGTGCCAGCAGTCTGCGGGGGAATCGCGAAAAACTGTTTTTT,CASSLRGNREKLFF,.,TRBV2,14,.,TRBJ1-4
TGCGCCAGCAGCTCGTCCTCTACGTCGGAGACCCAGTACTTC,CASSSSSTSETQYF,.,TRBV5-1,14,.,TRBJ2-5
TGTGCCAGCAGCGGACGTGGCAGGGGCTACGAGCAGTACTTC,CASSGRGRGYEQYF,.,TRBV11-2,14,.,TRBJ2-7
TGTGCCAGCAGCCACCAGGAGGTCATCGGCTACACCTTC,CASSHQEVIGYTF,.,TRBV5-5,13,many,TRBJ1-2
TGTGCCATTACCGGACAGGGGGAAAATGGCTACACCTTC,CAITGQGENGYTF,TRBD1,TRBV28,13,.,TRBJ1-2
TGTGCCTGGAGTGATAAGACAGGGGTGCGGAATTCACCCCTCCACTTT,CAWSDKTGVRNSPLHF,TRBD1,TRBV30,16,once,TRBJ1-6
TGCGCCAGCAGCTTGGTCGGGACAGGGGGCTACGAGCAGTACTTC,CASSLVGTGGYEQYF,TRBD1,TRBV5-1,15,.,TRBJ2-7
TGTGCCAGCAGCTTGGAGTACGGACAGGGGGGCGAGCAGTACTTC,CASSLEYGQGGEQYF,TRBD1,TRBV11-2,15,.,TRBJ2-7
TGTGCCAGCAGCGATCCGGGACAGGGGAACGAAAAACTGTTTTTT,CASSDPGQGNEKLFF,TRBD1,TRBV7-9,15,.,TRBJ1-4
TGTGCCTGGAGCTTATTATCGGGACTAGCGGGAGGAGGCACTAGCACAGATACGCAGTATTTT,CAWSLLSGLAGGGTSTDTQYF,TRBD2,TRBV30,21,.,TRBJ2-3
TGTGCCAGCTCACCTGGAGAGACCCAGTACTTC,CASSPGETQYF,.,TRBV18,11,.,TRBJ2-5
TGTGCCAGCAGCGTAGATAGCGGGAGCACAGATACGCAGTATTTT,CASSVDSGSTDTQYF,TRBD2,TRBV9,15,.,TRBJ2-3
TGTGCCAGCAGCTTAGCCGGGACGGCGAACACTGAAGCTTTCTTT,CASSLAGTANTEAFF,.,TRBV7-8,15,.,TRBJ1-1
TGTGCCAGCAGCCGCACTAGCGGGTCCTACAATGAGCAGTTCTTC,CASSRTSGSYNEQFF,TRBD2,TRBV9,15,.,TRBJ2-1
TGTGCCAGTGCCCCGACAGTAACTAATGAAAAACTGTTTTTT,CASAPTVTNEKLFF,.,TRBV19,14,.,TRBJ1-4
TGTGCCAGCAGTGGGTCGGACGTCCCGACCTACGAGCAGTACTTC,CASSGSDVPTYEQYF,.,TRBV2,15,.,TRBJ2-7
TGTGCCATCAGTGAGCGGGGCCTCTACGAGCAGTACTTC,CAISERGLYEQYF,.,TRBV10-3,13,.,TRBJ2-7
TGTGCCTGGAGTGTACCAGCCCGATACACCGGGGAGCTGTTTTTT,CAWSVPARYTGELFF,.,TRBV30,15,.,TRBJ2-2
TGTGCCAGCAGTAGGACCGGCGGGGGGAAACTGTTTTTT,CASSRTGGGKLFF,.,TRBV28,13,.,TRBJ1-4
TGCAGCGTTGAAGATTGGACAACATCGAACACTGAAGCTTTCTTT,CSVEDWTTSNTEAFF,.,TRBV29-1,15,.,TRBJ1-1
TGTGCCAGCAGCGTAGCCGGAGGGGGCAGGGACGGCTACGAGCAGTACTTC,CASSVAGGGRDGYEQYF,.,TRBV9,17,few,TRBJ2-7
TGTGCCAGCAGCCCGGACACGAGGAACACTGAAGCTTTCTTT,CASSPDTRNTEAFF,.,TRBV9,14,once,TRBJ1-1
TGTGCCAGCAGCCTAACGACGGGACTAGCCTCCTACAATGAGCAGTTCTTC,CASSLTTGLASYNEQFF,TRBD2,TRBV11-2,17,.,TRBJ2-1
TGTGCCAGCAGCGTAGGTCAAGGGAGGGACTATGGCTACACCTTC,CASSVGQGRDYGYTF,.,TRBV9,15,.,TRBJ1-2
TGCGCCAGCAGCCCAACAGGGGCAACTAATGAAAAACTGTTTTTT,CASSPTGATNEKLFF,TRBD1,TRBV5-1,15,.,TRBJ1-4
TGTGCCAGCAGCTTAAAAGCTGAAGAGACCCAGTACTTC,CASSLKAEETQYF,.,TRBV7-3,13,.,TRBJ2-5
TGCGCCAGCAGCTTGGGAACAGGAGGCTATGGCTACACCTTC,CASSLGTGGYGYTF,.,TRBV5-1,14,.,TRBJ1-2
TGTGCCACTTCGGGACAGGGGGATAATGAAAAACTGTTTTTT,CATSGQGDNEKLFF,TRBD1,TRBV10-3,14,.,TRBJ1-4
TGCGCCAGCAGCTTGGCTGTGGACAGGCACTCCTACGAGCAGTACTTC,CASSLAVDRHSYEQYF,TRBD1,TRBV5-1,16,once,TRBJ2-7
TGTGCCAGCAGCGGACAGGGCAGGAACACAGATACGCAGTATTTT,CASSGQGRNTDTQYF,TRBD1,TRBV2,15,.,TRBJ2-3
TGTGCCAGCAGCGTCGGACAGGGCACTGAAGCTTTCTTT,CASSVGQGTEAFF,TRBD1,TRBV11-2,13,.,TRBJ1-1
TGTGCCAGCAGTCCTTCAAAGGACGAGCAGTACTTC,CASSPSKDEQYF,.,TRBV6-5,12,few,TRBJ2-7
TGTGCCAGCAGTTTCAGGGTGAACACCGGGGAGCTGTTTTTT,CASSFRVNTGELFF,.,TRBV28,14,.,TRBJ2-2
TGTGCCAGCAGCCCCCGGGGGGCCGAGAACACTGAAGCTTTCTTT,CASSPRGAENTEAFF,.,TRBV7-2,15,.,TRBJ1-1
TGCGCCAGCAGCCCCCCTGAGGGCACTGAAGCTTTCTTT,CASSPPEGTEAFF,.,TRBV5-1,13,.,TRBJ1-1
TGTGCCAGCAGTAAGAGCAGTCGTGAGACCCAGTACTTC,CASSKSSRETQYF,.,TRBV27,13,.,TRBJ2-5
TGTGCCAGCAGCAGGACAGAAACTCGGTCCGAGCAGTACTTC,CASSRTETRSEQYF,.,TRBV11-2,14,.,TRBJ2-7
TGTGCCAGCAGCTTATCTTCCGTCGGGGAGCTGTTTTTT,CASSLSSVGELFF,.,TRBV7-7,13,.,TRBJ2-2
TGTGCCAGCAGCTTGGGACGGGAGGGGGCCAGGGAGCTGTTTTTT,CASSLGREGARELFF,.,TRBV5-4,15,.,TRBJ2-2
TGCAGCGTTTTCAGGCCGGACTATGGCTACACCTTC,CSVFRPDYGYTF,.,TRBV29-1,12,.,TRBJ1-2
TGTGCCAGCAGCCTTCCGACTAGCGGGAGGCACCCTAGCTCCTACAATGAGCAGTTCTTC,CASSLPTSGRHPSSYNEQFF,.,TRBV21-1,20,.,TRBJ2-1
TGTGCCAGCAGGGACGATGGGGGCGACGAGCAGTACTTC,CASRDDGGDEQYF,.,TRBV2,13,.,TRBJ2-7
TGTGCCACCAGCAGAGAACGGGGTCACCACAATGAGCAGTTCTTC,CATSRERGHHNEQFF,.,TRBV15,15,.,TRBJ2-1
TGTGCCAGCAGCTTGATCGAACAGTTGACTTTC,CASSLIEQLTF,.,TRBV5-6,11,.,TRBJ2-6
TGTGCCAGCAGCTTCCGGGGGACAGGGCAAGAGACCCAGTACTTC,CASSFRGTGQETQYF,TRBD1,TRBV7-2,15,.,TRBJ2-5
TGTGCCAGCTCACCATACTCAGGGCTAGTGTCTGGAAACACCATATATTTT,CASSPYSGLVSGNTIYF,.,TRBV18,17,.,TRBJ1-3
TGCAGTGCTTGGACCGACCAGAAGTTCTTC,CSAWTDQKFF,.,TRBV20-1,10,.,TRBJ2-1
TGCAGTGCTAGAGACCGGACCATTCAGTACTTC,CSARDRTIQYF,.,TRBV20-1,11,medium-sized,TRBJ2-4
TGCGCCAGCTTCCGGACAGGGGGGTTACAAGAGACCCAGTACTTC,CASFRTGGLQETQYF,TRBD1,TRBV5-1,15,.,TRBJ2-5
TGTGCCACCTCCACGGACGGGAACACTGAAGCTTTCTTT,CATSTDGNTEAFF,.,TRBV6-1,13,.,TRBJ1-1
TGTGCCAGCTTTCGGGACTTGAGCACAGATACGCAGTATTTT,CASFRDLSTDTQYF,.,TRBV2,14,.,TRBJ2-3